This T cell receptor (beta chain) derives from a study of T cells after yellow fever vaccination. The study made its TCR cDNA through 5'RACE template switching. That step introduced a universal primer site along with UMIs. TCRdb independently ran MiXCR on the 5' RACE reads; one entry per CDR3 protein. The sample has 300,000 to 350,000 distinct CDR3 sequences, around 3.9% seen once. CDR1 is SGHVS and CDR2 is FQNEAQ in the germline V gene. CDR3 length: 11 residues. With 5 bases removed from V and 12 bases from J, the gap between germline ends came to 12 bases. Findings of the study overall: Clones from primary vaccination mostly reappeared after the booster (about 97% CD4, over 85% CD8). There was a possibility that FACS-sorted repertoires contained abundant clonotypes contaminating from the bulk population. Weaker overall was a secondary response that nonetheless peaked faster, on day 5 versus 15.

As concerns this clonotype: The antigen remains unidentified.

This rearrangement joins TRBV7-8 to TRBJ2-3, with a tentative D call TRBD2 (7 bases). Sequenced here: PBMCs, sampled 5 days after the yellow fever booster vaccination. This clonotype was sampled from a man aged 18 to 29 who received the YFV17D yellow fever vaccine. Here the CDR3 reads CASSEGGPQYF. For the CDR3, the DNA is TGTGCCAGCAGCGAGGGGGGGCCCCAGTATTTT.